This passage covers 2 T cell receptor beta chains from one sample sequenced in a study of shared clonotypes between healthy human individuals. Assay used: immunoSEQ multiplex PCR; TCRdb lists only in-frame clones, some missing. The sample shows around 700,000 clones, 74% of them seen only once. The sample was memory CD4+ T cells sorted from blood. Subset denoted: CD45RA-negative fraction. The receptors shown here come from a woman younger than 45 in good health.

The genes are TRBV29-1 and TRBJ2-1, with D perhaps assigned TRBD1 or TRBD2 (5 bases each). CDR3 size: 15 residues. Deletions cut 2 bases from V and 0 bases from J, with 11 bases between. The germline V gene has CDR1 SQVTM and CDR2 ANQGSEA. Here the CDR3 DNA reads TGCAGCGTTGAACCGTCAGGGAGCTCCTACAATGAGCAGTTCTTC. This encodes CSVEPSGSSYNEQFF.

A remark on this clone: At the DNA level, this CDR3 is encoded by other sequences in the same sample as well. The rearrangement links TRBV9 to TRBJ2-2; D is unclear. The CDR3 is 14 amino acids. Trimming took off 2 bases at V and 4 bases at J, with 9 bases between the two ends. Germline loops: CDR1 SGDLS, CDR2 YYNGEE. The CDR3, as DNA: TGTGCCAGCAGCGTCTCTTGGGGCACCGGGGAGCTGTTTTTT. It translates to CASSVSWGTGELFF. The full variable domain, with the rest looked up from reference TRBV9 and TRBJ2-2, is DSGVTQTPKHLITATGQRVTLRCSPRSGDLSVYWYQQSLDQGLQFLIQYYNGEERAKGNILERFSAQQFPDLHSELNLSSLELGDSALYFCASSVSWGTGELFFGEGSRLTVL.